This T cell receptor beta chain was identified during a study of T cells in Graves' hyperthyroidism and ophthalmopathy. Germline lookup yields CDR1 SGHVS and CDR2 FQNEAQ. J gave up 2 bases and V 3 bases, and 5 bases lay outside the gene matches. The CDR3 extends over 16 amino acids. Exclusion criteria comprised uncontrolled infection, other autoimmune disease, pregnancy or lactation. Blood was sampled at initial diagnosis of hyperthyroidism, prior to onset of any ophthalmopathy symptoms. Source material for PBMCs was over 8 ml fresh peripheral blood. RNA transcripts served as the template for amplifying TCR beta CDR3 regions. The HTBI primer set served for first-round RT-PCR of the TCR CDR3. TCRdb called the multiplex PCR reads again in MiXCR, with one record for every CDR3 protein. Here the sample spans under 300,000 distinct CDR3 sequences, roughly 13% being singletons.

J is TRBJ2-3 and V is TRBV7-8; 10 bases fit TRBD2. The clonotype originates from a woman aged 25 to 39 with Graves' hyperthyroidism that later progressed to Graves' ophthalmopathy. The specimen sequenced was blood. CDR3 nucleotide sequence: TGTGCCAGCAGCTTTTCACTAGCGGGGCTCACAGATACGCAGTATTTT. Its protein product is CASSFSLAGLTDTQYF.